Listed below are T cell receptor beta chains from one sample, sequenced in a study of cytomegalovirus exposure and HLA in healthy donors. Here immunoSEQ multiplex PCR was the method, and the copy in TCRdb shows in-frame clones only, minus some. Of 90,000 to 130,000 clones listed, 70% are singletons. The sample consisted of PBMCs. These receptors were taken from a young man in good health and CMV-seropositive. The CDR3 runs from the conserved cysteine through the conserved F or W. A D gene is named only where the DNA matches it firmly. A clone size is listed for some rows: how often the clone was seen (once, few, many), or a class if it is expanded.

>TRBJ1-5|-|TRBV7-3|few
TGTGCCAGCAGCTTATTCAGAGGACAGCCCCAGCATTTT
CASSLFRGQPQHF
>TRBJ2-1|TRBD1|TRBV7-2|-
TGTGCCAGCAGCCGGGGACAGGGGAACAATGAGCAGTTCTTC
CASSRGQGNNEQFF
>TRBJ2-1|TRBD1|TRBV9|-
TGTGCCAGCAGCGTAGGCCCCGACAGGGGACCGTACAATGAGCAGTTCTTC
CASSVGPDRGPYNEQFF
>TRBJ1-3|-|TRBV6-6|-
TGTGCCAGCAGGGAGGGACTGAAAGGTTCTGGAAACACCATATATTTT
CASREGLKGSGNTIYF
>TRBJ1-4|-|TRBV5-1|-
TGCGCCAGCAGGGGGGGGCCTAATGAAAAACTGTTTTTT
CASRGGPNEKLFF
>TRBJ2-3|TRBD2|TRBV9|-
TGTGCCAGCAGCACCAGACTAGCGGACCCGAGGGGCACAGATACGCAGTATTTT
CASSTRLADPRGTDTQYF
>TRBJ1-3|-|TRBV28|-
TGTGCCAGCAGCCCCCCGGGGGGCCCCTGGTCTGGAAACACCATATATTTT
CASSPPGGPWSGNTIYF
>TRBJ2-5|TRBD2|TRBV9|-
TGTGCCAGCAGCGGAGGACTAGCGGGGGTCGGGGAGACCCAGTACTTC
CASSGGLAGVGETQYF
>TRBJ1-2|TRBD1|TRBV19|-
TGTGCCAGCAGTTGGGGGACAGGGGAGGCTCTCTATGGCTACACCTTC
CASSWGTGEALYGYTF
>TRBJ1-5|-|TRBV28|-
TGTGCCAGCACCCAGAGCAGGGGAGCAAGCAATCAGCCCCAGCATTTT
CASTQSRGASNQPQHF
>TRBJ2-2|-|TRBV7-2|-
TGTGCCAGCAGCTTACAGGATTACACCGGGGAGCTGTTTTTT
CASSLQDYTGELFF
>TRBJ2-5|TRBD2|TRBV5-1|few
TGCGCCAGCAGCCTCCAGCGGGGGAAGGAGACCCAGTACTTC
CASSLQRGKETQYF
>TRBJ2-5|TRBD1|TRBV5-1|-
TGCGCCAGCAGCTTGGAGGACAGGCTGAACTACCCCCCAGAGACCCAGTACTTC
CASSLEDRLNYPPETQYF
>TRBJ2-3|-|TRBV7-6|-
TGTGCCAGCAGCTTGCCCGAGGAGGACCGAAGCACAGATACGCAGTATTTT
CASSLPEEDRSTDTQYF
>TRBJ2-2|-|TRBV13|-
TGTGCCAGCAGCCCCACGGACACCGGGGAGCTGTTTTTT
CASSPTDTGELFF
>TRBJ1-1|-|TRBV5-4|-
TGTGCCAGCAGCCAGGGTGCACCGAACACTGAAGCTTTCTTT
CASSQGAPNTEAFF
>TRBJ1-1|-|TRBV25-1|-
TGTGCCAGCAGCCGGACAGAGATGAACACTGAAGCTTTCTTT
CASSRTEMNTEAFF
>TRBJ1-2|-|TRBV27|-
TGTGCCAGCAGTTGGGGCCCAGGGAACTATGGCTACACCTTC
CASSWGPGNYGYTF
>TRBJ2-6|TRBD2|TRBV5-1|-
TGCGCCAGCAGCTTTGCGGGGGGCGGTCCCGGGGCCAACGTCCTGACTTTC
CASSFAGGGPGANVLTF
>TRBJ2-3|-|TRBV5-4|-
TGTGCCAGCCAGCGTAAGGGGGGCACAGATACGCAGTATTTT
CASQRKGGTDTQYF
>TRBJ2-2|-|TRBV7-6|few
TGTGCCAGCAGCTTATCAGGGGGGTGGACCGGGGAGCTGTTTTTT
CASSLSGGWTGELFF
>TRBJ2-3|-|TRBV7-2|-
TGTGCCAGCAGCTTAGGGGCCGAAACAGATACGCAGTATTTT
CASSLGAETDTQYF
>TRBJ1-1|-|TRBV19|-
TGTGCCAGTTCAAATTTGAACACTGAAGCTTTCTTT
CASSNLNTEAFF
>TRBJ2-1|-|TRBV21-1|-
TGTGCCAAACGAAAGGGGTCGCAGTTCTTC
CAKRKGSQFF
>TRBJ2-3|-|TRBV27|-
TGTGCCAGCAGCAGACTAGTCCCCTCGAGCACAGATACGCAGTATTTT
CASSRLVPSSTDTQYF
>TRBJ2-3|TRBD1|TRBV27|-
TGTGCCAGCAGATTTGCAGGGGGCGCGATCAGTACGCAGTATTTT
CASRFAGGAISTQYF
>TRBJ2-1|-|TRBV6-6|-
TGTGCCAGCAGTTGGGTTGCTAGCAATGAGCAGTTCTTC
CASSWVASNEQFF
>TRBJ2-5|TRBD1|TRBV29-1|-
TGCAGCGTCCGAGGGTTTGACAGGGGGAAGGGAGAGACCCAGTACTTC
CSVRGFDRGKGETQYF
>TRBJ1-1|-|TRBV29-1|few
TGCAGCGGTCTAGGGGTCATGAACACTGAAGCTTTCTTT
CSGLGVMNTEAFF
>TRBJ1-1|TRBD1|TRBV5-1|-
TGCGCCAGCAGCTTGGCCGGGACAGCCAACACTGAAGCTTTCTTT
CASSLAGTANTEAFF
>TRBJ2-2|-|TRBV19|-
TGTGCCAGTAGTGCGCGGACAGCGTCGAACACCGGGGAGCTGTTTTTT
CASSARTASNTGELFF
>TRBJ2-1|TRBD2|TRBV5-1|-
TGCGCCAGCAGCTCCCCAGCGGGAGCCGAACGGGGCGATGAGCAGTTCTTC
CASSSPAGAERGDEQFF
>TRBJ2-5|TRBD1|TRBV7-9|-
TGTGCCAGCAGCTGGACAGGGACGAACCAAGAGACCCAGTACTTC
CASSWTGTNQETQYF
>TRBJ1-1|-|TRBV19|few
TGTGCCAGTCGAGACCGGCGGGGGAACACTGAAGCTTTCTTT
CASRDRRGNTEAFF
>TRBJ2-1|TRBD2|TRBV13|once
TGTGCCAGCAGCTCAGAACGGACTAGCGCTTACAATGAGCAGTTCTTC
CASSSERTSAYNEQFF
>TRBJ1-2|-|TRBV14|-
TGTGCCAGCAGCCAAGATCAGGGGCCCTATGGCTACACCTTC
CASSQDQGPYGYTF
>TRBJ1-1|TRBD1|TRBV5-1|-
TGCGCCAGCAGCAAGGGACAGGGGGTAAGATCAGACACTGAAGCTTTCTTT
CASSKGQGVRSDTEAFF
>TRBJ2-4|TRBD1|TRBV18|-
TGTGCCAGCTCATACACAGGGGGACGGGCCTCAGCCAAAAACATTCAGTACTTC
CASSYTGGRASAKNIQYF
>TRBJ2-2|TRBD1|TRBV7-7|-
TGTGCTAGCAGCCTTGACAGGGCCGGGGAGCTGTTTTTT
CASSLDRAGELFF
>TRBJ2-4|TRBD2|TRBV27|-
TGTGCCAGCAGTTTAGGGGGTAGCGGGGTAGCCAAAAACATTCAGTACTTC
CASSLGGSGVAKNIQYF
>TRBJ2-1|TRBD2|TRBV28|-
TGTGCCAGCAGTTCGCCTAGCGGGATTAACAATGAGCAGTTCTTC
CASSSPSGINNEQFF
>TRBJ2-2|TRBD2|TRBV9|-
TGTGCCAGCAGCGTTAGCGGGAGAGGGAACACCGGGGAGCTGTTTTTT
CASSVSGRGNTGELFF
>TRBJ1-1|-|TRBV4-1|-
TGCGCCAGCAGCCAAGATGGGCCCTGGGAGGGGGAGAGTACTGAAGCTTTCTTT
CASSQDGPWEGESTEAFF
>TRBJ1-1|TRBD1|TRBV27|-
TGTGCCAGCAGTTTATCCCAAGGGGGCGACACTGAAGCTTTCTTT
CASSLSQGGDTEAFF
>TRBJ1-2|TRBD1|TRBV29-1|-
TGCAGCGTTGAACCGGGACAGCCTAACTATGGCTACACCTTC
CSVEPGQPNYGYTF
>TRBJ1-2|-|TRBV4-1|-
TGCGCCAGCAGCCAATTTTATTCCGTTCAGGGTCTGGGCTATGGCTACACCTTC
CASSQFYSVQGLGYGYTF
>TRBJ1-2|-|TRBV27|medium-sized
TGTGCCAGCAGGCGGGCCTATCGGGGGGGCTACACCTTC
CASRRAYRGGYTF
>TRBJ1-2|TRBD1|TRBV27|once
TGTGCCAGCAGTCTACTAGGGGGCCGTACCTATGGCTACACCTTC
CASSLLGGRTYGYTF
>TRBJ2-3|TRBD2|TRBV27|-
TGTGCCAGCAGTTCTGCTAGCGGGAGGTGGGATACGCAGTATTTT
CASSSASGRWDTQYF
>TRBJ2-3|-|TRBV9|few
TGTGCCAGCGGGAGGGGGGCAAGCACAGATACGCAGTATTTT
CASGRGASTDTQYF
>TRBJ2-2|-|TRBV9|-
TGTGCCAGCAGCGCGCCCGGGACACTAACGAACACCGGGGAGCTGTTTTTT
CASSAPGTLTNTGELFF
>TRBJ2-3|TRBD1|TRBV7-2|-
TGTGCCAGCAGCCGAGACAGGGCTACGCAGTATTTT
CASSRDRATQYF
>TRBJ1-1|-|TRBV19|-
TGTGCCAGTAGTATCGACTGGAAGAGGACTGAAGCTTTCTTT
CASSIDWKRTEAFF
>TRBJ2-1|-|TRBV25-1|-
TGTGCCAGCAGTGTATACAATGAGCAGTTCTTC
CASSVYNEQFF
>TRBJ1-2|TRBD1|TRBV28|-
TGTGCCAGCAGTACATACAGACAGGGGGCTAACTATGGCTACACCTTC
CASSTYRQGANYGYTF